The T cell receptor beta chain described here comes from a study of blood T cell repertoires in COVID-19 (TCRdb year 2020). At the level of the whole study: The collaborator samples originated in the United States, Italy and Spain and spanned the acute and convalescent phases of COVID-19. The prospective study material was composed of cDNA or gDNA derived from T cells, B-cell-depleted T cells, or PBMCs. Deeply sampled blood TCRbeta repertoires from subjects exposed to, actively infected with, or recovered from COVID-19 were included in the dataset. A freely available public database, intended as a resource for researchers studying the immune response to SARS-CoV-2, is where the repertoires were released. The samples were drawn from two sources: the first 160 participants of the ongoing ImmuneRACE study, and 1,254 subjects contributed by 6 global collaborators. A de-identified subject ID, COVID-19 status, age in years and sex were almost always included in the sample metadata. HLA class I and class II types, where available, came from metadata supplied by the sample provider rather than from assay-based typing.

What the work shows at the level of the full study, not this receptor alone: How much clinical and demographic metadata was included differed by source and by participant, and the metadata was provided uncurated.

The immunoSEQ Assay, a bias-controlled multiplex PCR, was used to amplify TCRbeta CDR3 regions from genomic DNA. Per the source publication's procedure: The number of nucleated cells in each sample was estimated by amplification of reference gene primers within the assay. To quantify the absolute abundance of each unique TCRbeta CDR3 rearrangement, sequence reads were collapsed and filtered. For each sample, productive Simpson clonality was calculated as the square root of Simpson's diversity index over productive rearrangements. Entries here come from immuneACCESS through TCRdb and include only in-frame sequences with V and J called. Some clones fail to appear in such tables; in the studies checked, an unresolved V gene covers under half of the shortfall, and the cause of the remainder is unknown. V and J calls and clone size are given by that table; D and trimming were obtained from the DNA. The table for this sample lists about 310,000 clones; around 85% of them were counted only once. Over 1.5% of the sample is taken by the ten largest.

From the cysteine through the phenylalanine, the CDR3 covers 13 amino acids. The entry retains the CDR3 DNA only, 39 bases that are in frame from base 1. CDR1 is given as SGHTA and CDR2 as FQGTGA, both from the germline V gene. V drops 0 bases and J drops 5 bases, leaving 7 bases in between. In regard to this clone: Its antigen is not yet known. Base qualities were left out, and no much larger clone turns up one base away.

Enrolling through a virtual design, the prospective study's participants ranged in age from roughly 18 to 90 years and lived across 20 to 25 United States geographic areas. To assign participants to cohorts, the prospective study relied on clinical history that participants themselves reported in a screening survey and a study questionnaire. Exposed participants were defined as having been in contact with someone with a PCR-confirmed or clinician-diagnosed COVID-19 case within 2 weeks of study entry. In the prospective study, mobile phlebotomists collected whole blood, serum and a nasopharyngeal or oropharyngeal swab from each participant. Over a roughly 2-month period, participants in the prospective study had the option of providing additional blood draws and questionnaires. Prospective study blood samples were shipped either frozen or at room temperature before DNA extraction.

The origin of this receptor is a woman aged 30 to 39 who had been exposed to COVID-19. The sequenced sample was PBMCs or T cells enriched from blood (not recorded which). The chain couples TRBV7-3 to TRBJ2-5, with the D gene not clear enough to name. The nucleotides are TGTGCCAGCAGCTTAACGAGCCGGGAGACCCAGTACTTC. It codes for CASSLTSRETQYF. Joined to the reference TRBV7-3 and TRBJ2-5 proteins, this CDR3 gives the full variable domain: GAGVSQTPSNKVTEKGKYVELRCDPISGHTALYWYRQSLGQGPEFLIYFQGTGAADDSGLPNDRFFAVRPEGSVSTLKIQRTERGDSAVYLCASSLTSRETQYFGPGTRLLVL.